This T cell receptor beta chain came from a study of human T cells and chemical hapten exposure. As for the study in general: Weekly scalp doses of diphenylcyclopropenone were given to patients during the approximately 23-week study.

The CDR3 loop spans 15 amino acids. Germline V gives CDR1 SGHRS, CDR2 YFSETQ. V lost 0 bases and J 4 bases, leaving 13 bases between the germline ends. The study, taken as a whole, reports: Versus controls, significantly more large CDR3 similarity clusters arose from expanded TCRs.

TCRdb recomputed calls from the RACE reads with MiXCR, one row per CDR3 protein. The table has roughly 380,000 distinct CDR3 sequences, roughly 4.6% seen once. As to this clonotype: Its antigen is undetermined.

Time point described: pre-sensitization, week 0. Stated treatment: therapeutic diphenylcyclopropenone sensitization with weekly scalp DPC. J is TRBJ1-2 and V is TRBV5-1, with D perhaps TRBD1 (6 bases). The receptor was derived from a woman aged 45 to 65 with alopecia areata. Some clones in this sample may be carry-over from other donors' samples. This specimen consisted of whole blood, obtained in connection with sensitization to the hapten diphenylcyclopropenone (DPC). CDR3 coding DNA: TGCGCCAGCAGCTTGGAGTCAACAGGGACCTATGGCTACACCTTC. Protein: CASSLESTGTYGYTF. The full variable domain, with the rest looked up from reference TRBV5-1 and TRBJ1-2, is KAGVTQTPRYLIKTRGQQVTLSCSPISGHRSVSWYQQTPGQGLQFLFEYFSETQRNKGNFPGRFSGRQFSNSRSEMNVSTLELGDSALYLCASSLESTGTYGYTFGSGTRLTVV.